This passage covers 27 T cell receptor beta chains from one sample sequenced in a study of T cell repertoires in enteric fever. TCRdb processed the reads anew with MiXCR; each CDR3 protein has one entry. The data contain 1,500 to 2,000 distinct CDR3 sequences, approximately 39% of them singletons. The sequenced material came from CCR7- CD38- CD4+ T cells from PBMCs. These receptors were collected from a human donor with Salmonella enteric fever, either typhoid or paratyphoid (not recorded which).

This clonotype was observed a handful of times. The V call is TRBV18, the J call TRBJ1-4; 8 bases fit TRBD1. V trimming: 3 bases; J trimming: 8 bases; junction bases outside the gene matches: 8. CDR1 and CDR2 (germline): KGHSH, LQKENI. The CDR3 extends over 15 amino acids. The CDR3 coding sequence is TGTGCCAGCTCACCCCGGACAGGGACGGGGGAAAAACTGTTTTTT. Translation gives CASSPRTGTGEKLFF.

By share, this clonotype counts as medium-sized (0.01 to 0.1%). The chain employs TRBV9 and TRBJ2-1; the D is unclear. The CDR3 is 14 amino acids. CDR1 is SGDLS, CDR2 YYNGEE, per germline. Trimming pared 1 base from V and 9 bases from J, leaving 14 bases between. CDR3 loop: CASSVLMGFSEQFF. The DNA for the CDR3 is TGTGCCAGCAGCGTACTGATGGGATTCAGTGAGCAGTTCTTC. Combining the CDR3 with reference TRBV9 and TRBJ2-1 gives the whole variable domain DSGVTQTPKHLITATGQRVTLRCSPRSGDLSVYWYQQSLDQGLQFLIQYYNGEERAKGNILERFSAQQFPDLHSELNLSSLELGDSALYFCASSVLMGFSEQFFGPGTRLTVL.

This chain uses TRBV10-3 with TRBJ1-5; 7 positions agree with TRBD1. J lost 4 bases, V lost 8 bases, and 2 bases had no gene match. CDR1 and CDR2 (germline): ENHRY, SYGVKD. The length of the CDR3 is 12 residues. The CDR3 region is CAIAGGNQPQHF. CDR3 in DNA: TGTGCCATCGCAGGGGGAAATCAGCCCCAGCATTTT.

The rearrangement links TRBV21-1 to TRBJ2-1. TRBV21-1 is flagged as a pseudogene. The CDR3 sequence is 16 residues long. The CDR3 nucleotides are TGTGCCAGCAGCAGAATGATCACCGGCCCCTACAATGAGCAGTTCTTC. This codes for CASSRMITGPYNEQFF.

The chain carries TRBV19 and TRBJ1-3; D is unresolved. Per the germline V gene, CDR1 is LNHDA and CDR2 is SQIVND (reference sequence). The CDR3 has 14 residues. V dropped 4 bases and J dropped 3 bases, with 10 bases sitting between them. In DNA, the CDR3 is TGTGCCAGTAGTAGGGGAGCTCTTGGAAACACCATATATTTT. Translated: CASSRGALGNTIYF.

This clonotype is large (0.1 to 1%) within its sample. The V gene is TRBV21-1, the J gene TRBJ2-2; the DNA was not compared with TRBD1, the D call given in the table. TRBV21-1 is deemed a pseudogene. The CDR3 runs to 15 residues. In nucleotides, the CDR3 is TGTGCCAGCAGCAAAGGACAGGGACAGCCCGGGGAGCTGTTTTTT. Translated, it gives CASSKGQGQPGELFF.

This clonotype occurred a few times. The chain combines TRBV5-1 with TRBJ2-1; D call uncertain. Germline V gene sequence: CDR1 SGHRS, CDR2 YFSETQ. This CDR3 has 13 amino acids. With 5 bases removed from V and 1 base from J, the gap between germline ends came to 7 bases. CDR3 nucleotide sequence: TGCGCCAGCAGACTCGGATCCTACAATGAGCAGTTCTTC. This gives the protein CASRLGSYNEQFF. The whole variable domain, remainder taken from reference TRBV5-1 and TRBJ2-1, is KAGVTQTPRYLIKTRGQQVTLSCSPISGHRSVSWYQQTPGQGLQFLFEYFSETQRNKGNFPGRFSGRQFSNSRSEMNVSTLELGDSALYLCASRLGSYNEQFFGPGTRLTVL.

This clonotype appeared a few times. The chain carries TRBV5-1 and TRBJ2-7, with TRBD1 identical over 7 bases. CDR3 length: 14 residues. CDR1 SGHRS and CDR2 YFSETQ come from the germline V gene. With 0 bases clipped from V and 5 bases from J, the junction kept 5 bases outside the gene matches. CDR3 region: CASSLGQGRDEQYF. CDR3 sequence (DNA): TGCGCCAGCAGCTTGGGACAGGGAAGGGACGAGCAGTACTTC.

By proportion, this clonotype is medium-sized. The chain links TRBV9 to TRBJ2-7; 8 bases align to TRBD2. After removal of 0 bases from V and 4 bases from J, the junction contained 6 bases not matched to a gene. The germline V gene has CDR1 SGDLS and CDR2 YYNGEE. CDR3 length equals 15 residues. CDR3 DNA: TGTGCCAGCAGCGTAGACGTTAGCGGGACGTACGAGCAGTACTTC. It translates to CASSVDVSGTYEQYF.

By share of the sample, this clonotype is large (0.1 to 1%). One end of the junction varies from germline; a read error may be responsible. CDR3 DNA: TGTGCTAGCAGCGTAGGACAGGGGGCGGAGCAGCTGTTTTTT. This encodes CASSVGQGAEQLFF. The chain carries TRBV7-7 and TRBJ2-2, with 11 nucleotides matching TRBD1. CDR3 length equals 14 residues. Germline CDR1 is SSHAT and CDR2 is FNYEAQ (reference sequence).

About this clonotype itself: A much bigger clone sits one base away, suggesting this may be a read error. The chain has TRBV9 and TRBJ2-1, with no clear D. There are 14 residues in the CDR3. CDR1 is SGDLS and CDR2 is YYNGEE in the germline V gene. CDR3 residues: CANSVLMGFSEQFF. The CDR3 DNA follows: TGTGCCAACAGCGTACTGATGGGATTCAGTGAGCAGTTCTTC. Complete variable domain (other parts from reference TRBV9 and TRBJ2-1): DSGVTQTPKHLITATGQRVTLRCSPRSGDLSVYWYQQSLDQGLQFLIQYYNGEERAKGNILERFSAQQFPDLHSELNLSSLELGDSALYFCANSVLMGFSEQFFGPGTRLTVL.

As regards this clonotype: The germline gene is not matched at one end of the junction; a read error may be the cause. Here the CDR3 DNA reads TGCGCCAGCAGCTTGGAGATGAACACTGAAGCTTTCTTT. As protein: CASSLEMNTEAFF. V usage is TRBV5-3 and J usage is TRBJ1-1, with no clear D. TRBV5-3 is placed among ORFs of uncertain function. There are 13 residues in the CDR3.

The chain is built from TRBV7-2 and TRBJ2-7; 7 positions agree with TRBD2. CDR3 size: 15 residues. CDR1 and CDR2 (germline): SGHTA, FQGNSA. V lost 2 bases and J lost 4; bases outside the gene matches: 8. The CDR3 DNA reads TGTGCCAGCAGCTTACATGGCGGGAGAGGGTACGAGCAGTACTTC. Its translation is CASSLHGGRGYEQYF. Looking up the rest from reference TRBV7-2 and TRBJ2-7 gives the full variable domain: GAGVSQSPSNKVTEKGKDVELRCDPISGHTALYWYRQSLGQGLEFLIYFQGNSAPDKSGLPSDRFSAERTGGSVSTLTIQRTQQEDSAVYLCASSLHGGRGYEQYFGPGTRLTVT.

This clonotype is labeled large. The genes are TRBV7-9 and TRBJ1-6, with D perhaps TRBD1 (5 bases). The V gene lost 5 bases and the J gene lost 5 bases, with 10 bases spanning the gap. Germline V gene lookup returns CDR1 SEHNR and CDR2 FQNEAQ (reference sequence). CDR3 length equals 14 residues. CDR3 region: CASSEDTDNSPLHF. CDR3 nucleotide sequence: TGTGCCAGCAGCGAGGACACCGATAATTCACCCCTCCACTTT.

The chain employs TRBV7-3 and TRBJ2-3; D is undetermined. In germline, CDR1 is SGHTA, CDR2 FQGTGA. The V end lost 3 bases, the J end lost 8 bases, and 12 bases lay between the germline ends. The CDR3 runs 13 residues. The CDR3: CASSFPPKGTQYF. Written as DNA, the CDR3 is TGTGCCAGCAGCTTCCCCCCGAAGGGTACGCAGTATTTT.

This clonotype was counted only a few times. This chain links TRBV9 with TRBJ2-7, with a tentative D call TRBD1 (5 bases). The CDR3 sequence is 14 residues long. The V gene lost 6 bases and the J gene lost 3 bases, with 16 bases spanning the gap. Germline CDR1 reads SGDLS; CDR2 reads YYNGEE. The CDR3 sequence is CASIIQGPGYEQYF. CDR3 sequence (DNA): TGTGCCAGCATCATCCAGGGTCCTGGCTACGAGCAGTACTTC.

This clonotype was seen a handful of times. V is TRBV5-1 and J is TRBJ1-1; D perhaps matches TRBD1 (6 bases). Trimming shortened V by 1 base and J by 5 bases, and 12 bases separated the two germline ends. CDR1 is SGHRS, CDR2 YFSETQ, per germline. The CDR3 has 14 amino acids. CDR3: CASSLRGMWTEAFF. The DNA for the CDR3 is TGCGCCAGCAGCTTGAGGGGGATGTGGACTGAAGCTTTCTTT.

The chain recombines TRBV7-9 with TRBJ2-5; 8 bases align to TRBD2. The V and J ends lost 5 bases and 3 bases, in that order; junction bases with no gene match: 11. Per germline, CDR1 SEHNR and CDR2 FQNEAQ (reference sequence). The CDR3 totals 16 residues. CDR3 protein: CASSMTGGGAKETQYF. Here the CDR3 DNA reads TGTGCCAGCAGCATGACCGGGGGGGGGGCTAAAGAGACCCAGTACTTC.

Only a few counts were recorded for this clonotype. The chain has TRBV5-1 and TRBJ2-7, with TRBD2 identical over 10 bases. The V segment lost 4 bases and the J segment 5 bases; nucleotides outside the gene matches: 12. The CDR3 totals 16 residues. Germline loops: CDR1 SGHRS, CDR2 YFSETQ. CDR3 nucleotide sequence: TGCGCCAGCAGCGACTCCACGCTAGCGGGAGAGAACGAGCAGTACTTC. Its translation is CASSDSTLAGENEQYF.

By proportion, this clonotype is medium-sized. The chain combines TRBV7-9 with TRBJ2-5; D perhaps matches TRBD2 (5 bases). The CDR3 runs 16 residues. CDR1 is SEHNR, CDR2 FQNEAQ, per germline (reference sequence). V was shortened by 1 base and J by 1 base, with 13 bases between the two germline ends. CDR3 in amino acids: CASSLGVGAVQETQYF. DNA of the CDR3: TGTGCCAGCAGCTTAGGAGTTGGAGCGGTCCAAGAGACCCAGTACTTC.

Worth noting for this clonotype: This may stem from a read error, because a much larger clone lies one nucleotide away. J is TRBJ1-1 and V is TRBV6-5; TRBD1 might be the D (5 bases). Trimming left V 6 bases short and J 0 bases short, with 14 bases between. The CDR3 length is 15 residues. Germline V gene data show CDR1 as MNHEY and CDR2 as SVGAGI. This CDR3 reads CASSYTRELNTEAFF. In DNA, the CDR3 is TGTGCCAGCAGCTACACCAGGGAATTGAACACTGAAGCTTTCTTT.

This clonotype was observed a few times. In DNA, the CDR3 is TGCGCCAGCAGCTTGGGGACTAGCGGGGGGCAATACAATGAGCAGTTCTTC. This encodes CASSLGTSGGQYNEQFF. The chain recombines TRBV5-1 with TRBJ2-1; TRBD2 agrees at 14 bases. Germline V gene sequence: CDR1 SGHRS, CDR2 YFSETQ. CDR3 size: 17 residues. Trimming cost V 0 bases and J 4 bases; bases outside gene matches: 3.

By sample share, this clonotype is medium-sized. DNA of the CDR3: TGTGCCAGCAGCTTATACCCCGCCGTAGTCGGAGAGACCCAGTACTTC. Its protein is CASSLYPAVVGETQYF. The chain recombines TRBV7-9 with TRBJ2-5; D is unresolved. CDR3 length equals 16 residues. Germline V gene sequence: CDR1 SEHNR, CDR2 FQNEAQ (reference sequence). The V end lost 2 bases, the J end lost 4 bases, and 17 bases lay between the germline ends. The whole variable domain, filled in from reference TRBV7-9 and TRBJ2-5, reads DTGVSQNPRHKITKRGQNVTFRCDPISEHNRLYWYRQTLGQGPEFLTYFQNEAQLEKSRLLSDRFSAERPKGSFSTLEIQRTEQGDSAMYLCASSLYPAVVGETQYFGPGTRLLVL.

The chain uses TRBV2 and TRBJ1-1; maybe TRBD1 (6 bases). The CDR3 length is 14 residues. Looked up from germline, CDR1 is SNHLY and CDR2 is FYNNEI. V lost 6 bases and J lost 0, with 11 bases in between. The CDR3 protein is CASRAQGLNTEAFF. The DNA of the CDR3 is TGTGCCAGCAGGGCACAGGGCTTGAACACTGAAGCTTTCTTT.

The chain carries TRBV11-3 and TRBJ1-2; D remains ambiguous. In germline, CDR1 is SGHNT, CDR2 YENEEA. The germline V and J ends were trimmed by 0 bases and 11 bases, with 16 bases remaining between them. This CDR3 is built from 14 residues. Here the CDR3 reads CASSLDLGDSQYTF. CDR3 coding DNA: TGTGCCAGCAGCTTAGATCTCGGAGACTCTCAGTACACCTTC. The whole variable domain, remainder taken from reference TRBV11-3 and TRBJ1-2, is EAGVVQSPRYKIIEKKQPVAFWCNPISGHNTLYWYLQNLGQGPELLIRYENEEAVDDSQLPKDRFSAERLKGVDSTLKIQPAELGDSAVYLCASSLDLGDSQYTFGSGTRLTVV.

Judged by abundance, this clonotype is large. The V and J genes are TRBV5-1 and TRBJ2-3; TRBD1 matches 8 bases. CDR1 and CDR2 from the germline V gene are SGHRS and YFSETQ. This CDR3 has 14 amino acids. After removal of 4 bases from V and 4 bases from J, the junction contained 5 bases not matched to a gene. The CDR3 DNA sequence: TGCGCCAGCAGCACCTGGACAGGGCCAGATACGCAGTATTTT. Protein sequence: CASSTWTGPDTQYF.

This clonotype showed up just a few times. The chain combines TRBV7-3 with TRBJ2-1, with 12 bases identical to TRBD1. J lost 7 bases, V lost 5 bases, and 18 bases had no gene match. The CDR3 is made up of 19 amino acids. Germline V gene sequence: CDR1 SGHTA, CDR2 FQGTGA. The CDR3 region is CASSPLELPGQGARNEQFF. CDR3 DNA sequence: TGTGCCAGCAGCCCCCTGGAGCTTCCGGGACAGGGGGCGAGGAATGAGCAGTTCTTC.